This T cell receptor (beta chain) is from a study of Ad26.COV2.S vaccination and SARS-CoV-2 variants. General study points: Spike-specific TCR breadth was greater in vaccine than placebo recipients.

Regarding this clone: Antigen: not known.

Per the germline V gene, CDR1 is SGDLS and CDR2 is YYNGEE. With 2 bases removed from V and 4 bases from J, the gap between germline ends came to 15 bases. The CDR3 runs to 15 residues. The assay was immunoSEQ multiplex PCR, and TCRdb's table has in-frame clones only and misses some. Among 350,000 to 500,000 clones listed, approximately 89% were seen once. Treatment reported: 19 received Ad26.COV2.S at low or high dose, single or two shots; several received placebo; per-sample allocation not given. Sampling was performed 63 days after the first vaccine or placebo injection. The sample consisted of peripheral blood, taken in a trial of Ad26.COV2.S vaccine versus placebo. The origin of this receptor is a person between 18 and 59 years old who received the Ad26.COV2.S COVID-19 vaccine or a placebo. The genes are TRBV9 and TRBJ1-1; no reliable D call. Written as DNA, the CDR3 is TGTGCCAGCAGCGTGAGCCCGTCCGCCGGCACTGAAGCTTTCTTT. It yields the protein CASSVSPSAGTEAFF.